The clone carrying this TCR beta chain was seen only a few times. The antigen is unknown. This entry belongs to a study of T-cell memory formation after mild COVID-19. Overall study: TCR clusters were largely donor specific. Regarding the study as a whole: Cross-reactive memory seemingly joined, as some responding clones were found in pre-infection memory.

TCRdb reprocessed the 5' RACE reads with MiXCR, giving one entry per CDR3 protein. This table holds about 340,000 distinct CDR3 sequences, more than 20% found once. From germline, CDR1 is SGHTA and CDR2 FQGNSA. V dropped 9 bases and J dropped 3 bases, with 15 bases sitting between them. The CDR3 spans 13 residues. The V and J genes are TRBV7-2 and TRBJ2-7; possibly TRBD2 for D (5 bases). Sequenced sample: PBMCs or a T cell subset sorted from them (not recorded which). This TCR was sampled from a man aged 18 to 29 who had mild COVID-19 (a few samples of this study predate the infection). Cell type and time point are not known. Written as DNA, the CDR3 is TGTGCCAGGCTGAGGGCACAGCTCTACGAGCAGTACTTC. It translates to CARLRAQLYEQYF.